What follows are 17 T cell receptor beta chains derived from one specimen sequenced in a study of T cell responses to AZD1222 COVID-19 vaccine (dated by TCRdb to 2020 to 2023). Library creation used the immunoSEQ multiplex PCR assay. What TCRdb holds here is the immuneACCESS table cut down to in-frame rearrangements. Part of the clones is not present; checked against another copy, under half of the missing clones reflect an unresolved V gene, and the others are unexplained. The sample table shows some 110,000 clones, and more than 85% are seen once. Around 7.1% of the sample is held by the ten biggest clonotypes. Sample time point, as interpreted from the label and publication: about 28 days (+/-7) after the second vaccine dose. The sequenced sample was peripheral blood, obtained 28 days after the second AZD1222 dose. The source is an adult who received the AZD1222 COVID-19 vaccine.

The gene calls are TRBV10-1 and TRBJ2-3; the D is unclear. V lost 0 bases and J 4 bases, leaving 2 bases between the germline ends. CDR1 WNHNN and CDR2 SYGVQD come from the germline V gene (reference sequence). The CDR3 covers 12 residues. CDR3 nucleotide sequence: TGCGCCAGCAGTGAGTCTCCAGATACGCAGTATTTT. It codes for CASSESPDTQYF.

The J gene is TRBJ2-7, the V gene TRBV11-3, with D tentatively TRBD1 or TRBD2 (5 bases each). CDR3 length: 14 residues. Germline CDR1 reads SGHNT; CDR2 reads YENEEA. The V and J ends lost 8 bases and 2 bases respectively, with 16 bases between them. The DNA for the CDR3 is TGTGCCAGCCGAGCCGGGACGGCCGCCTACGAGCAGTACTTC. This translates into CASRAGTAAYEQYF.

This clone was found once. This chain links TRBV7-2 with TRBJ2-3; tentative D call: TRBD2 (5 bases). The CDR3 has 15 amino acids. V lost 4 bases, J lost 0 bases, and 11 bases lay in between. CDR1 and CDR2 from the germline V gene are SGHTA and FQGNSA. The CDR3 coding sequence is TGTGCCAGCAGCTCCTCTAGCCGGAGCACAGATACGCAGTATTTT. Amino acid sequence: CASSSSSRSTDTQYF.

This clone came up a few times. This chain links TRBV11-2 with TRBJ1-1; no clear D. CDR1 and CDR2 from the germline V gene are SGHAT and FQNNGV. The CDR3 contains 13 residues. V was pared by 2 bases and J by 1 base, with 5 bases between. CDR3 nucleotide sequence: TGTGCCAGCAGCTTAAAGAGGAACACTGAAGCTTTCTTT. Its translation is CASSLKRNTEAFF.

The V gene is TRBV6-2 or TRBV6-3, the J gene TRBJ2-7; possible D gene TRBD2, 6 bases. Trimming pared 2 bases from V and 7 bases from J, leaving 21 bases between. There are 16 residues in the CDR3. From germline, CDR1 is MNHEY and CDR2 SVGEGT. The CDR3 sequence is CASSYLPGSYPGEQYF. The CDR3 DNA reads TGTGCCAGCAGTTACCTCCCCGGGAGCTACCCGGGGGAGCAGTACTTC.

This sequence joins TRBV19 and TRBJ2-3; D is ambiguous. V dropped 0 bases and J dropped 1 base, with 5 bases sitting between them. The CDR3 loop spans 14 amino acids. In germline, CDR1 is LNHDA, CDR2 SQIVND (reference sequence). CDR3: CASSIDPGTDTQYF. CDR3 nucleotide sequence: TGTGCCAGTAGTATAGATCCTGGCACAGATACGCAGTATTTT. The full variable domain, completed using reference TRBV19 and TRBJ2-3, is DGGITQSPKYLFRKEGQNVTLSCEQNLNHDAMYWYRQDPGQGLRLIYYSQIVNDFQKGDIAEGYSVSREKKESFPLTVTSAQKNPTAFYLCASSIDPGTDTQYFGPGTRLTVL.

The chain recombines TRBV15 with TRBJ2-1; unclear D gene. Germline values: CDR1 LNHNV, CDR2 YYDKDF (reference sequence). The V gene lost 0 bases and the J gene lost 9 bases, with 6 bases spanning the gap. This CDR3 has 12 residues. CDR3: CATSREVGEQFF. CDR3 coding DNA: TGTGCCACCAGCAGAGAAGTAGGTGAGCAGTTCTTC.

The gene calls are TRBV5-5 and TRBJ1-5; a possible D gene is TRBD1 (5 bases). V was pared by 0 bases and J by 0 bases, with 7 bases between. The V gene's germline CDR1 is SGHKS and CDR2 YYEKEE (reference sequence). CDR3 length equals 15 residues. Written as DNA, the CDR3 is TGTGCCAGCAGCTTGGGGGGCCCTAGCAATCAGCCCCAGCATTTT. Translating gives CASSLGGPSNQPQHF.

The chain uses TRBV5-6 and TRBJ2-7, with 10 bases matching TRBD1. This CDR3 is 15 amino acids long. The germline V gene has CDR1 SGHDT and CDR2 YYEEEE. The V gene end was trimmed by 1 base and the J gene end by 6 bases; junction bases not matched to a gene: 7. The CDR3 region is CASSLYGTGALEQYF. DNA for the CDR3: TGTGCCAGCAGCTTGTATGGGACAGGGGCCCTCGAGCAGTACTTC.

The chain employs TRBV4-2 and TRBJ2-7, with 7 positions matching TRBD2. V gave up 1 base and J gave up 1 base; unmatched junction bases: 1. The V gene's germline CDR1 is LGHNA and CDR2 YNFKEQ. The CDR3 runs to 14 residues. CDR3 DNA sequence: TGTGCCAGCAGCCAAGCAGCGGGATCCTACGAGCAGTACTTC. The encoded protein is CASSQAAGSYEQYF.

The chain employs TRBV6-2 or TRBV6-3 and TRBJ2-2, with D maybe TRBD2 (6 bases). V was trimmed by 4 bases and J by 1 base, leaving 13 bases between them. CDR1 and CDR2 (germline): MNHEY, SVGEGT. The CDR3 runs to 16 residues. The DNA of the CDR3 is TGTGCCAGCAGTTTCGCGGGACTTTTGAACACCGGGGAGCTGTTTTTT. This sequence encodes CASSFAGLLNTGELFF.

V is TRBV4-1 and J is TRBJ2-1, with TRBD2 matching 7 bases. The CDR3 is made up of 15 amino acids. After removal of 6 bases from V and 7 bases from J, the junction contained 12 bases not matched to a gene. Germline V CDR1 and CDR2: MGHRA, YSYEKL. The DNA for the CDR3 is TGCGCCAGCAGTCAACTCACCGGGGGGAAGAATGAGCAGTTCTTC. Translating gives CASSQLTGGKNEQFF.

This clone was counted a few times. The V gene is TRBV11-1, the J gene TRBJ1-6; tentative D call: TRBD1 (5 bases). V was shortened by 5 bases and J by 7 bases, with 12 bases between the two germline ends. The CDR3 runs to 14 residues. Germline CDR1 reads SGHAT; CDR2 reads FQDESV (reference sequence). CDR3 region: CASSLGELNSPLHF. In nucleotides, the CDR3 is TGTGCCAGCAGCCTAGGGGAGTTAAATTCACCCCTCCACTTT.

The count of this clone is one. The chain joins TRBV4-2 to TRBJ2-1; D remains ambiguous. V was clipped by 2 bases and J by 0 bases, with 14 bases between them. Germline CDR1 reads LGHNA; CDR2 reads YNFKEQ. The CDR3 length is 17 residues. CDR3 sequence (DNA): TGTGCCAGCAGCCAAACCCCTGGCGGTAGCTCCTACAATGAGCAGTTCTTC. Protein product: CASSQTPGGSSYNEQFF.

V and J are TRBV4-3 and TRBJ2-7; 11 nucleotides align to TRBD1. Losses at the gene ends were 0 bases for V and 6 bases for J; bases not matched to a gene: 7. Per the germline V gene, CDR1 is LGHNA and CDR2 is YSLEER. The CDR3 is made up of 16 amino acids. Written as DNA, the CDR3 is TGCGCCAGCAGCCAAGATTCCGGACAGGGGGCCGGCGAGCAGTACTTC. Its protein is CASSQDSGQGAGEQYF.

The chain links TRBV19 to TRBJ1-2, with D perhaps matching TRBD1 (5 bases). From germline, CDR1 is LNHDA and CDR2 SQIVND (reference sequence). The germline V and J ends were trimmed by 5 bases and 4 bases, with 23 bases remaining between them. The CDR3 has 17 amino acids. The CDR3 region has the DNA TGTGCCAGTAGTGCAAGGGGAAGTGGCGCAGACCTCTATGGCTACACCTTC. Protein product: CASSARGSGADLYGYTF.

V usage is TRBV24-1 and J usage is TRBJ2-7, with 11 bases aligning to TRBD1. The CDR3 length is 19 residues. CDR1 is KGHDR and CDR2 is SFDVKD in the germline V gene. After removal of 1 base from V and 2 bases from J, the junction contained 12 bases not matched to a gene. The CDR3 loop reads CATSDLYQPGQGVTYEQYF. The CDR3 coding sequence is TGTGCCACCAGTGATTTATACCAACCGGGACAGGGGGTGACCTACGAGCAGTACTTC.